Detailed here is one T cell receptor beta chain. The germline gene is not matched at one end of the junction; a read error may be the cause. The sample is drawn from a study of T cells in Graves' hyperthyroidism and ophthalmopathy. The germline V gene encodes CDR1 SGHRS and CDR2 YFSETQ. This CDR3 comprises 14 residues. Using RNA transcripts as the source, TCR beta CDR3 regions were amplified. HTBI primers drove first-round RT-PCR of the TCR CDR3. TCRdb reprocessed the multiplex PCR reads via MiXCR and lists one record per CDR3 protein. The table includes about 560,000 distinct CDR3 sequences, about half detected once.

Sequencing input: peripheral blood or thyroid tissue (not recorded which). This TCR came from a young woman with Graves' hyperthyroidism. The rearrangement uses TRBV5-1 and TRBJ2-5; D call uncertain. CDR3 loop: CASSSTPPQETQSF. For the CDR3, the DNA is TGCGCCAGCAGCTCTACACCCCCCCAAGAGACCCAGTCCTTC. The full variable domain, with the rest looked up from reference TRBV5-1 and TRBJ2-5, is KAGVTQTPRYLIKTRGQQVTLSCSPISGHRSVSWYQQTPGQGLQFLFEYFSETQRNKGNFPGRFSGRQFSNSRSEMNVSTLELGDSALYLCASSSTPPQETQSFGPGTRLLVL.